This TCR beta chain was recovered during a study of beta chain features in type 1 diabetes. The study's findings and limits: The study found moderately but significantly shorter TCRB CDR3s in all four CD4+ subsets of Type 1 diabetes patients.

Sequenced material consisted of expressed TCRB transcripts (all of the isolated RNA was reverse transcribed). Profiled with immunoSEQ multiplex PCR; TCRdb holds only in-frame clones, not every one. The table includes about 230,000 clones, approximately 16% detected once. This clone was found a few times. Its antigen is currently unknown. The germline gives CDR1 SGHTA, CDR2 FQGNSA. V lost 4 bases, J lost 1 base, and 4 bases stayed unmatched. This CDR3 region has 15 residues. This TCR was sampled from a man aged 30 to 39 with type 1 diabetes. The rearrangement links TRBV7-2 to TRBJ2-5; 9 nucleotides align to TRBD2. The specimen was naive CD4+ T cells from blood. CDR3 sequence: CASSWRLAVQETQYF. For the CDR3, the DNA is TGTGCCAGCAGCTGGCGACTAGCGGTCCAAGAGACCCAGTACTTC.